The text below deals with one TCR beta chain. Its antigen is not known. Germline V lookup: CDR1 MNHEY, CDR2 SMNVEV (reference sequence). The V gene lost 3 bases and the J gene lost 7 bases, with 10 bases spanning the gap. The CDR3 is 13 amino acids. It was with 60 Vbeta and 13 Jbeta primers that the PCR ran. Sequenced by immunoSEQ multiplex PCR; TCRdb stores in-frame clones only, minus some. The table shows about 200,000 clones, with 81% occurring only once. This sample was taken from a study of cytomegalovirus exposure and HLA in healthy donors. At the level of the study: Assignment to the Caucasian-associated ancestry cluster applied to approximately 80% of the roughly 420 genotyped donors.

Overall study findings and caveats: Most of the CMV-associated TCR beta chains (in a later analysis) appeared to be HLA-restricted. Across all donors, roughly uniform sequencing depth was an assumption of the presence/absence analyses.

The chain carries TRBV27 and TRBJ2-4; tentatively, D is TRBD1 (5 bases). This TCR was recovered from a man aged 18 to 30 in good health and CMV-seronegative. Sequencing was performed on PBMCs. CDR3 DNA sequence: TGTGCCAGCAGTTTTGGTTCAGGGAACATTCAGTACTTC. Protein: CASSFGSGNIQYF.